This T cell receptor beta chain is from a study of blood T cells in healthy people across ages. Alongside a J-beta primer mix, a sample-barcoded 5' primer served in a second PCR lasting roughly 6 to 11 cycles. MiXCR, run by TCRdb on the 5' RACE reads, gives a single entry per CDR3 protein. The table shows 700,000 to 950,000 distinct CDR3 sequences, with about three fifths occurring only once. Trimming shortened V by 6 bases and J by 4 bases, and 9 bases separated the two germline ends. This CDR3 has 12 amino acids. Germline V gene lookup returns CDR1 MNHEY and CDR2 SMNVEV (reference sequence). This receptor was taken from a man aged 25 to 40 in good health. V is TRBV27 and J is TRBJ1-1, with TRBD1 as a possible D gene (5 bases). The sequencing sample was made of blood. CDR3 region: CASRRGGTEAFF. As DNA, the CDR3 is TGTGCCAGCAGGAGGGGAGGCACTGAAGCTTTCTTT.